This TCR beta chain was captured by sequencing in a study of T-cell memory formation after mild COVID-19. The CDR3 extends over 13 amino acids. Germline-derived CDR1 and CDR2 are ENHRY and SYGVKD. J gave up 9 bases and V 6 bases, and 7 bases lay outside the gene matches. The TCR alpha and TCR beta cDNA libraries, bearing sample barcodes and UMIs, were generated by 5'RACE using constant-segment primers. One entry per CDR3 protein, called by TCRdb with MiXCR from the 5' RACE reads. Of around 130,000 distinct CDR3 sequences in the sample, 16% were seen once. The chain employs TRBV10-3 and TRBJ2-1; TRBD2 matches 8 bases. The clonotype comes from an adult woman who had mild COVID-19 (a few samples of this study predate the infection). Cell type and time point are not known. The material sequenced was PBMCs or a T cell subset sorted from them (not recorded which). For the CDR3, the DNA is TGTGCCATCAGAAACGATCTAGCGGGTGAGCAGTTCTTC. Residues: CAIRNDLAGEQFF.